The 14 T cell receptor beta chains below all came from one sample that was sequenced in a study of T cell responses to AZD1222 COVID-19 vaccine. The method was immunoSEQ multiplex PCR; TCRdb's version includes in-frame clones alone and lacks a portion of them. The sample includes over 130,000 clones, roughly 90% seen only once; the top ten take approximately 5.4%. The sequencing used peripheral blood, collected on day 0 of AZD1222 vaccination. Every receptor here comes from an adult in good health.

This clone came up once. The chain links TRBV29-1 to TRBJ1-2, with 9 bases identical to TRBD1. This CDR3 is 13 amino acids long. Germline V gene data show CDR1 as SQVTM and CDR2 as ANQGSEA. V was clipped by 7 bases and J by 8 bases; unmatched bases: 11. The CDR3 nucleotides read TGCAGCGCCTCAGACAGGGGGGAACGGGGCTACACCTTC. As protein: CSASDRGERGYTF.

The genes are TRBV7-9 and TRBJ2-7; 11 bases fit TRBD2. Germline V gene sequence: CDR1 SEHNR, CDR2 FQNEAQ (reference sequence). The CDR3 loop spans 15 amino acids. Trimming cost V 3 bases and J 7 bases; bases outside gene matches: 8. CDR3 residues: CASSFSGRAGGEQYF. DNA for the CDR3: TGTGCCAGCAGCTTTAGCGGGAGGGCCGGAGGTGAGCAGTACTTC.

The genes are TRBV28 and TRBJ1-2, with D tentatively TRBD1 (5 bases). Germline V lookup: CDR1 MDHEN, CDR2 SYDVKM. V dropped 6 bases and J dropped 4 bases, with 12 bases sitting between them. The CDR3 has 13 residues. The CDR3 DNA reads as TGTGCCAGCAGACCGGGACCGAGCTATGGCTACACCTTC. Translating gives CASRPGPSYGYTF.

The J gene is TRBJ2-3, the V gene TRBV6-1; 9 bases map to TRBD2. Germline V gene lookup returns CDR1 MNHNS and CDR2 SASEGT. This CDR3 region has 16 residues. After removal of 2 bases from V and 0 bases from J, the junction contained 3 bases not matched to a gene. The CDR3 nucleotides are TGTGCCAGCAGTGAAACTAGCGGGCAAAGCACAGATACGCAGTATTTT. Its translation is CASSETSGQSTDTQYF.

The chain carries TRBV27 and TRBJ1-1, with D unresolved. CDR3 size: 14 residues. The V end was cut by 1 base, the J end by 0 bases, with 6 bases between. Per the germline V gene, CDR1 is MNHEY and CDR2 is SMNVEV (reference sequence). CDR3 nucleotides: TGTGCCAGCAGTTTATGGCCAGTGAACACTGAAGCTTTCTTT. As protein: CASSLWPVNTEAFF.

This chain connects TRBV6-2 or TRBV6-3 to TRBJ1-1; no reliable D call. The CDR3 has 13 amino acids. Germline assignment: CDR1 MNHEY and CDR2 SVGEGT. The germline V and J ends were trimmed by 2 bases and 7 bases, with 11 bases remaining between them. DNA of the CDR3: TGTGCCAGCAGTTACGCGGCGGTCAGTGAAGCTTTCTTT. Protein product: CASSYAAVSEAFF.

V is TRBV2 and J is TRBJ2-2, with 10 bases fitting TRBD1. V shed 8 bases and J 5 bases; nucleotides not matched to a gene: 2. The CDR3 length is 13 residues. Germline loops: CDR1 SNHLY, CDR2 FYNNEI. The DNA of the CDR3 is TGTGCCAGCGGGACAGGGGTTACCGGGGAGCTGTTTTTT. Translation gives CASGTGVTGELFF.

The rearrangement links TRBV14 to TRBJ2-3, with no clear D. Per germline, CDR1 SGHDN and CDR2 FVKESK. V lost 1 base, J lost 4 bases, and 3 bases lay in between. This CDR3 has 12 amino acids. This CDR3 is CASSQGSDTQYF. The CDR3 region has the DNA TGTGCCAGCAGCCAAGGTTCAGATACGCAGTATTTT.

This chain joins TRBV7-9 and TRBJ2-1, with D possibly being TRBD2 (6 bases). The CDR3 runs 15 residues. The V and J ends lost 6 bases and 8 bases respectively, with 20 bases between them. Germline V gene sequence: CDR1 SEHNR, CDR2 FQNEAQ (reference sequence). For the CDR3, the DNA is TGTGCCAGCAGAAGGCTCGCGGGAAGGGTTGATGAGCAGTTCTTC. Protein: CASRRLAGRVDEQFF.

The chain recombines TRBV19 with TRBJ1-2; D may be TRBD1 (5 bases). Germline assignment: CDR1 LNHDA and CDR2 SQIVND (reference sequence). The CDR3 totals 15 residues. With 4 bases removed from V and 0 bases from J, the gap between germline ends came to 12 bases. The CDR3 sequence is CASSKLDIANYGYTF. In nucleotides, the CDR3 is TGTGCCAGTAGTAAGCTGGACATAGCTAACTATGGCTACACCTTC.

The J gene is TRBJ1-1, the V gene TRBV5-4; D is ambiguous. Trimming removed 4 bases at V and 11 bases at J, with 18 bases between. There are 13 residues in the CDR3. The V gene's germline CDR1 is SGHNT and CDR2 YYREEE (reference sequence). CDR3 nucleotides: TGTGCCAGCAGCCAGAACCCCGGACGGACGGCTTTCTTT. This codes for CASSQNPGRTAFF.

This clone has only a few counts. The V gene is TRBV6-5, the J gene TRBJ1-5; TRBD1 is a possible D gene (6 bases). The V gene lost 6 bases and the J gene lost 7 bases, with 19 bases spanning the gap. This CDR3 spans 15 amino acids. Germline assignment: CDR1 MNHEY and CDR2 SVGAGI. The DNA for the CDR3 is TGTGCCAGCAGAGACGGGACACGGTCACGACAGCCCCAGCATTTT. Protein product: CASRDGTRSRQPQHF.

This chain connects TRBV18 to TRBJ2-5, with 11 bases lining up with TRBD1. This CDR3 comprises 18 residues. Germline-derived CDR1 and CDR2 are KGHSH and LQKENI. J lost 1 base, V lost 3 bases, and 10 bases had no gene match. CDR3 DNA: TGTGCCAGCTCACCCCGACCGGGACAGGGGGTAGGCCAAGAGACCCAGTACTTC. This translates into CASSPRPGQGVGQETQYF.

This rearrangement joins TRBV6-5 to TRBJ1-2, with unresolved D. Germline-derived CDR1 and CDR2 are MNHEY and SVGAGI. The CDR3 is 14 amino acids. Trimming removed 3 bases at V and 4 bases at J, with 12 bases between. The CDR3: CASSYVPSSYGYTF. Here the CDR3 DNA reads TGTGCCAGCAGTTATGTCCCCAGCTCCTATGGCTACACCTTC.